These 4 T cell receptor beta chains came from one sample sequenced in a study of blood T cell repertoires in COVID-19. Generated by immunoSEQ multiplex PCR, the TCRdb table keeps only in-frame clones and is missing some. This sample has 200,000 to 300,000 clones, with approximately 88% found just once. Sequenced sample: PBMCs or T cells enriched from blood (not recorded which). All receptors come from a woman between 40 and 55 years old who had been exposed to COVID-19.

The V gene is TRBV27, the J gene TRBJ2-5; 11 nucleotides align to TRBD2. Germline V CDR1 and CDR2: MNHEY, SMNVEV (reference sequence). The V segment lost 5 bases and the J segment 5 bases; nucleotides outside the gene matches: 7. The CDR3 is made up of 15 amino acids. CDR3 loop: CASSGVAGGEETQYF. CDR3 nucleotide sequence: TGTGCCAGCAGTGGGGTAGCGGGGGGGGAGGAGACCCAGTACTTC.

The V gene is TRBV19, the J gene TRBJ1-2; 10 bases are shared with TRBD1. The ends lost 3 bases at V and 7 bases at J; junction bases unmatched: 5. Germline V gene data show CDR1 as LNHDA and CDR2 as SQIVND (reference sequence). CDR3 length: 14 residues. Written as DNA, the CDR3 is TGTGCCAGTAGTATGACAGGGGGCTCGCGTGGCTACACCTTC. Translating it yields CASSMTGGSRGYTF.

The genes are TRBV7-9 and TRBJ1-5; 11 positions match TRBD1. J lost 7 bases, V lost 5 bases, and 10 bases had no gene match. Per the germline V gene, CDR1 is SEHNR and CDR2 is FQNEAQ (reference sequence). The length of the CDR3 is 16 residues. The CDR3 spells CASSEWTGGVGQPQHF. The CDR3 DNA sequence: TGTGCCAGCAGCGAATGGACAGGGGGCGTTGGACAGCCCCAGCATTTT. Full variable domain (remainder filled in from reference TRBV7-9 and TRBJ1-5): DTGVSQNPRHKITKRGQNVTFRCDPISEHNRLYWYRQTLGQGPEFLTYFQNEAQLEKSRLLSDRFSAERPKGSFSTLEIQRTEQGDSAMYLCASSEWTGGVGQPQHFGDGTRLSIL.

The J gene is TRBJ1-2, the V gene TRBV7-9; TRBD1 matches at 7 bases. The CDR3 length is 14 residues. V shed 7 bases and J 0 bases; nucleotides not matched to a gene: 5. Per the germline V gene, CDR1 is SEHNR and CDR2 is FQNEAQ (reference sequence). CDR3 in DNA: TGTGCCAGCACCGTTGGGACAGCTAACTATGGCTACACCTTC. Residues: CASTVGTANYGYTF.